These 12 T cell receptor beta chains came from one sample sequenced in a study of shared clonotypes between healthy human individuals. Sequencing used immunoSEQ multiplex PCR; TCRdb keeps in-frame clones, though not all of them. Found here are 550,000 to 850,000 clones, around 67% of them singletons; the top ten hold approximately 1.6%. The sample comprised memory CD4+ T cells sorted from blood. Documented subset: CD45RA-negative fraction. These receptors all stem from a woman in her twenties or thirties in good health.

The J gene is TRBJ2-3, the V gene TRBV6-5; maybe TRBD2 (6 bases). Germline V gene lookup returns CDR1 MNHEY and CDR2 SVGAGI. This CDR3 is 13 amino acids long. V was pared by 9 bases and J by 3 bases, with 13 bases between. The CDR3 nucleotides read TGTGCCAGTAGGCGGGACTTGACAGATACGCAGTATTTT. It encodes CASRRDLTDTQYF.

The V and J genes are TRBV27 and TRBJ1-5; TRBD1 might be the D (6 bases). V was clipped by 3 bases and J by 7 bases, with 16 bases between them. This CDR3 is 15 amino acids long. CDR1 MNHEY and CDR2 SMNVEV come from the germline V gene (reference sequence). In DNA, the CDR3 is TGTGCCAGCAGTTTGAAACAGGGCATAGGGCAGCCCCAGCATTTT. Protein: CASSLKQGIGQPQHF.

The chain has TRBV28 and TRBJ1-5; D remains ambiguous. Trimming took 7 bases from V and 1 from J, leaving 20 bases between them. Germline V gene lookup returns CDR1 MDHEN and CDR2 SYDVKM. This CDR3 is 17 amino acids long. CDR3 loop: CASNTFRQTYSNQPQHF. The CDR3 DNA reads as TGTGCCAGCAATACGTTTCGTCAGACCTACAGCAATCAGCCCCAGCATTTT.

This CDR3 is CASSQQVRPGLRSTGELFF. The CDR3 DNA reads as TGCGCCAGCAGCCAACAAGTCCGCCCGGGACTAAGGTCAACCGGGGAGCTGTTTTTT. The chain employs TRBV4-1 and TRBJ2-2, with 7 nucleotides matching TRBD2. The CDR3 runs 19 residues. J gave up 5 bases and V 2 bases, and 17 bases lay outside the gene matches. CDR1 and CDR2 from the germline V gene are MGHRA and YSYEKL.

The rearrangement joins TRBV7-2 to TRBJ2-7; possible D gene TRBD2, 5 bases. The V end lost 6 bases, the J end lost 3 bases, and 12 bases lay between the germline ends. The germline V gene encodes CDR1 SGHTA and CDR2 FQGNSA. CDR3 length equals 13 residues. CDR3 residues: CASRSPGSYEQYF. The CDR3 coding sequence is TGTGCCAGCAGGTCCCCGGGAAGCTACGAGCAGTACTTC.

This clone occurred a few times. The CDR3 DNA is TGTGCCAGCACCCCTCCTGGGAGACTAGCGGGTTACAATGAGCAGTTCTTC. Translation: CASTPPGRLAGYNEQFF. The chain links TRBV27 to TRBJ2-1; 10 bases are a match to TRBD2. V lost 7 bases to trimming and J lost 4 bases; unmatched junction nucleotides: 13. The CDR3 length is 17 residues. Looked up from germline, CDR1 is MNHEY and CDR2 is SMNVEV (reference sequence).

The chain is built from TRBV30 and TRBJ2-5, with 11 bases aligning to TRBD1. The germline V gene has CDR1 GTSNPN and CDR2 SVGIG (reference sequence). The ends lost 5 bases at V and 4 bases at J; junction bases unmatched: 3. CDR3 length equals 13 residues. CDR3 in DNA: TGTGCCTGGGGACAGGGGGCCGGAGAGACCCAGTACTTC. Its protein product is CAWGQGAGETQYF.

The chain uses TRBV5-4 and TRBJ2-7; TRBD1 matches 11 bases. Germline V CDR1 and CDR2: SGHNT, YYREEE (reference sequence). This CDR3 comprises 13 residues. Trimming took 3 bases from V and 7 from J; bases not matched to a gene: 3. The CDR3 loop is CASSWDRGREQYF. CDR3 DNA: TGTGCCAGCAGCTGGGACAGGGGGAGGGAGCAGTACTTC. Based on the CDR3 plus reference TRBV5-4 and TRBJ2-7, the full variable domain is ETGVTQSPTHLIKTRGQQVTLRCSSQSGHNTVSWYQQALGQGPQFIFQYYREEENGRGNFPPRFSGLQFPNYSSELNVNALELDDSALYLCASSWDRGREQYFGPGTRLTVT.

This clone came up a few times. This CDR3 reads CASSSSANEKLFF. The DNA of the CDR3 is TGTGCCAGCAGTAGCAGTGCTAATGAAAAACTGTTTTTT. This chain joins TRBV14 and TRBJ1-4; D is uncertain. Trimming left V 6 bases short and J 3 bases short, with 8 bases between. The CDR3 is 13 amino acids. The germline gives CDR1 SGHDN, CDR2 FVKESK.

This chain connects TRBV19 to TRBJ2-5; TRBD2 matches 13 bases. This CDR3 is 14 amino acids long. Germline CDR1 reads LNHDA; CDR2 reads SQIVND (reference sequence). V shed 6 bases, J shed 5 bases, and the junction held 3 bases outside the gene matches. The CDR3 protein is CASSQGLAGETQYF. CDR3 in DNA: TGTGCCAGTAGCCAGGGACTAGCGGGGGAGACCCAGTACTTC. Variable domain in full (rest from reference TRBV19 and TRBJ2-5): DGGITQSPKYLFRKEGQNVTLSCEQNLNHDAMYWYRQDPGQGLRLIYYSQIVNDFQKGDIAEGYSVSREKKESFPLTVTSAQKNPTAFYLCASSQGLAGETQYFGPGTRLLVL.

The chain recombines TRBV28 with TRBJ2-1; a possible D gene is TRBD2 (6 bases). Looked up from germline, CDR1 is MDHEN and CDR2 is SYDVKM. V lost 8 bases, J lost 10 bases, and 15 bases lay in between. This CDR3 is 12 amino acids long. CDR3 nucleotides: TGTGCCAGCTGGAAGGCCGGAGGGGAGCAGTTCTTC. This sequence encodes CASWKAGGEQFF.

This rearrangement joins TRBV2 to TRBJ2-7; D is ambiguous. The CDR3 totals 13 residues. V lost 1 base, J lost 12 bases, and 16 bases lay in between. Germline CDR1 SNHLY, CDR2 FYNNEI. CDR3: CASSEGKWARAYF. The CDR3 nucleotides read TGTGCCAGCAGTGAAGGGAAGTGGGCCCGGGCGTACTTC.